The 27 T cell receptor beta chains below were found in one sample sequenced in a study of T cells in Graves' hyperthyroidism and ophthalmopathy. Regions amplified from RNA transcripts were the TCR beta CDR3 regions. Using the HTBI primer set, a first-round RT-PCR was run on the TCR CDR3. TCRdb fed the multiplex PCR reads into MiXCR, producing one record per CDR3 protein. The sample consists of around 500,000 distinct CDR3 sequences, about an eighth of them appearing once. The sample was blood. The receptors were sampled from a woman aged 18-30 years with Graves' hyperthyroidism.

There are many counts of this clonotype. V is TRBV24-1 and J is TRBJ2-1; D is unclear. The CDR3 extends over 14 amino acids. Germline V gene data show CDR1 as KGHDR and CDR2 as SFDVKD. Trimming took 0 bases from V and 5 from J, leaving 7 bases between them. The CDR3 sequence: CATSDLWLNNEQFF. The CDR3 bases are TGTGCCACCAGTGATTTGTGGCTTAACAATGAGCAGTTCTTC.

About this clonotype itself: A much larger clone differs from this one at a single base, so this may be a read error. The chain joins TRBV27 to TRBJ2-7, with a possible D match to TRBD2 (6 bases). Germline CDR1 is MNHEY and CDR2 is SMNVEV (reference sequence). The CDR3 is made up of 13 amino acids. The CDR3 loop is CAGSGRSFYEQYF. As DNA, the CDR3 is TGTGCCGGCAGCGGGCGTTCCTTCTACGAGCAGTACTTC.

This clonotype was seen ten or more times. The chain has TRBV13 and TRBJ2-1; 9 nucleotides match TRBD2. There are 17 residues in the CDR3. The V segment lost 0 bases and the J segment 3 bases; nucleotides outside the gene matches: 6. CDR1 and CDR2 (germline): PRHDT, FYEKMQ (reference sequence). The CDR3 DNA reads as TGTGCCAGCAGCTTAGGGGTAGCGGGAGAAGTCTACAATGAGCAGTTCTTC. Translation: CASSLGVAGEVYNEQFF.

This clonotype was detected many times. The chain carries TRBV10-1 and TRBJ2-2; no reliable D call. Trimming pared 4 bases from V and 3 bases from J, leaving 6 bases between. The CDR3 consists of 13 residues. CDR1 and CDR2 (germline): WNHNN, SYGVQD (reference sequence). CDR3 amino acids: CASSGLYTGELFF. CDR3 coding DNA: TGCGCCAGCAGTGGGTTATACACCGGGGAGCTGTTTTTT.

The rearrangement joins TRBV2 to TRBJ2-1; 7 bases are a match to TRBD2. Germline CDR1 is SNHLY and CDR2 is FYNNEI. V lost 4 bases to trimming and J lost 1 base; unmatched junction nucleotides: 4. This CDR3 region has 15 residues. Written as DNA, the CDR3 is TGTGCCAGCAGTGTGTCTAGCGGTTCCTACAATGAGCAGTTCTTC. Protein sequence: CASSVSSGSYNEQFF. Full variable domain (outside the CDR3, taken from reference TRBV2 and TRBJ2-1): EPEVTQTPSHQVTQMGQEVILRCVPISNHLYFYWYRQILGQKVEFLVSFYNNEISEKSEIFDDQFSVERPDGSNFTLKIRSTKLEDSAMYFCASSVSSGSYNEQFFGPGTRLTVL.

V is TRBV24-1 and J is TRBJ2-1; 10 bases align to TRBD2. The J segment lost 9 bases and the V segment lost 2 bases, leaving 6 bases of the junction unmatched. CDR3 length: 15 residues. The germline CDR1 and CDR2 sequences are KGHDR and SFDVKD. The CDR3 loop is CATSDSQREGIEQFF. The CDR3 DNA reads as TGTGCCACCAGTGATTCTCAGCGGGAGGGGATTGAGCAGTTCTTC.

This rearrangement joins TRBV5-5 to TRBJ1-1; tentatively, D is TRBD1 (5 bases). The V gene's germline CDR1 is SGHKS and CDR2 YYEKEE (reference sequence). The CDR3 contains 14 residues. V lost 0 bases and J 6 bases, leaving 12 bases between the germline ends. CDR3 residues: CASSLVTGGAEAFF. For the CDR3, the DNA is TGTGCCAGCAGCTTGGTTACAGGTGGAGCTGAAGCTTTCTTT. The full variable domain, rest sourced from reference TRBV5-5 and TRBJ1-1, is DAGVTQSPTHLIKTRGQQVTLRCSPISGHKSVSWYQQVLGQGPQFIFQYYEKEERGRGNFPDRFSARQFPNYSSELNVNALLLGDSALYLCASSLVTGGAEAFFGQGTRLTVV.

This clonotype was detected many times. This chain joins TRBV11-3 and TRBJ2-5, with TRBD2 as a possible D gene (5 bases). CDR3 length: 14 residues. CDR1 SGHNT and CDR2 YENEEA come from the germline V gene. Trimming pared 7 bases from V and 2 bases from J, leaving 14 bases between. The CDR3 DNA reads as TGTGCCAGCACGCCCCCTGGGAGTCAAGAGACCCAGTACTTC. This encodes CASTPPGSQETQYF. Using reference TRBV11-3 and TRBJ2-5 for the parts outside the CDR3, the full variable domain is EAGVVQSPRYKIIEKKQPVAFWCNPISGHNTLYWYLQNLGQGPELLIRYENEEAVDDSQLPKDRFSAERLKGVDSTLKIQPAELGDSAVYLCASTPPGSQETQYFGPGTRLLVL.

This clonotype was observed at least ten times. This chain connects TRBV29-1 to TRBJ2-1; 12 bases are shared with TRBD2. This CDR3 comprises 16 residues. Per the germline V gene, CDR1 is SQVTM and CDR2 is ANQGSEA. The J segment lost 4 bases and the V segment lost 6 bases, leaving 10 bases of the junction unmatched. CDR3 sequence: CSVCGLAGGHYNEQFF. DNA for the CDR3: TGCAGCGTCTGTGGCCTAGCGGGAGGGCATTACAATGAGCAGTTCTTC.

This clonotype was counted at least ten times. The chain has TRBV5-1 and TRBJ2-3; D is ambiguous. Trimming removed 4 bases from V and 4 bases from J, with 13 bases in between. The CDR3 covers 14 residues. Germline lookup yields CDR1 SGHRS and CDR2 YFSETQ. The CDR3 DNA is TGCGCCAGCAGCCCAAGTTACTTGGCAGATACGCAGTATTTT. Its translation: CASSPSYLADTQYF. The variable domain in full, with the rest retrieved from reference TRBV5-1 and TRBJ2-3, is KAGVTQTPRYLIKTRGQQVTLSCSPISGHRSVSWYQQTPGQGLQFLFEYFSETQRNKGNFPGRFSGRQFSNSRSEMNVSTLELGDSALYLCASSPSYLADTQYFGPGTRLTVL.

The chain is built from TRBV11-2 and TRBJ1-2; 9 nucleotides match TRBD1. The CDR3 totals 16 residues. Germline CDR1 and CDR2: SGHAT and FQNNGV. V trimming: 2 bases; J trimming: 4 bases; junction bases outside the gene matches: 8. CDR3 sequence: CASSLTGTGSPYGYTF. The DNA of the CDR3 is TGTGCCAGCAGCTTAACCGGGACAGGGAGTCCCTATGGCTACACCTTC.

This clonotype came up a few times. V gene TRBV20-1 combines with J gene TRBJ2-1; tentatively, D is TRBD2 (6 bases). This CDR3 has 13 residues. Germline V CDR1 and CDR2: DFQATT, SNEGSKA (reference sequence). The CDR3 protein is CTGGTGSYNEQFF. In nucleotides, the CDR3 is TGCACGGGCGGGACCGGCTCCTACAATGAGCAGTTCTTC.

As for this clonotype: Mismatch with germline at one junction end may stem from a read error. The chain uses TRBV18 and TRBJ2-1, with D perhaps matching TRBD1 (5 bases). Germline CDR1 is KGHSH and CDR2 is LQKENI. This CDR3 is 14 amino acids long. For the CDR3, the DNA is TGTGCCAACTCACCGGACATATCGGACAATGAGCAATTCTTC. Amino acid sequence: CANSPDISDNEQFF.

This clonotype was counted many times. The rearrangement uses TRBV12-3 or TRBV12-4 and TRBJ2-7, with TRBD2 identical over 10 bases. The CDR3 covers 16 residues. V lost 3 bases to trimming and J lost 2 bases; unmatched junction nucleotides: 7. CDR3 protein: CASSFHTSGDPYEQYF. CDR3 in DNA: TGTGCCAGCAGTTTCCATACTAGCGGGGACCCCTACGAGCAGTACTTC.

This clonotype was recorded at least ten times. This chain connects TRBV20-1 to TRBJ1-2, with 7 bases aligning to TRBD1. The CDR3 loop spans 12 amino acids. Unmatched junction bases numbered 3, after V lost 5 bases and J lost 3 bases. Germline V CDR1 and CDR2: DFQATT, SNEGSKA (reference sequence). In nucleotides, the CDR3 is TGCAGTGCTGTCCAGGGGGACTATGGCTACACCTTC. Translated: CSAVQGDYGYTF.

This clonotype was detected ten times or more. The chain couples TRBV27 to TRBJ1-2; D not certain. Germline assignment: CDR1 MNHEY and CDR2 SMNVEV (reference sequence). The V end lost 4 bases, the J end lost 2 bases, and 8 bases lay between the germline ends. CDR3 length: 13 amino acids. CDR3 coding DNA: TGTGCCAGCAGTTCCCGCAGGAACTATGGCTACACCTTC. Translated, it gives CASSSRRNYGYTF.

Comment on this clonotype: This sequence may be a read error, since a much larger clone differs from it by one base. The chain links TRBV12-3 or TRBV12-4 to TRBJ2-2, with no clear D. There are 12 residues in the CDR3. Deletions cut 4 bases from V and 6 bases from J, with 6 bases between. The CDR3: CASSYDAGELFF. The DNA for the CDR3 is TGTGCCAGCAGTTATGACGCCGGGGAGCTGTTTTTT.

The chain joins TRBV7-2 to TRBJ2-7; the match to TRBD1 covers 9 bases. The J call may be in error: the DNA end matches TRBJ2-1 better. CDR1 and CDR2 (germline): SGHTA, FQGNSA. The CDR3 consists of 14 residues. The CDR3 sequence is CASSGPGQGYEQFF. CDR3 nucleotides: TGTGCCAGCAGCGGACCGGGACAGGGCTACGAGCAGTTCTTC.

This clonotype was counted only a few times. The CDR3 DNA reads TGTGCCAGCAGGACCATGGTGCAGCCCCAGCATTTT. Protein product: CASRTMVQPQHF. This sequence joins TRBV6-1 and TRBJ1-5; D uncertain. V lost 6 bases, J lost 7 bases, and 10 bases lay in between. The V gene's germline CDR1 is MNHNS and CDR2 SASEGT. The CDR3 totals 12 residues.

In this sample, this clonotype turned up many times. V usage is TRBV6-1 and J usage is TRBJ1-4; D unclear. The CDR3 extends over 16 amino acids. Germline values: CDR1 MNHNS, CDR2 SASEGT. The germline V and J ends were trimmed by 5 bases and 8 bases, with 21 bases remaining between them. The CDR3 DNA reads TGTGCCAGCAGTCCACGTCGGTCGGGATTTGGAGAAAAACTGTTTTTT. Translation: CASSPRRSGFGEKLFF.

This clonotype was seen more than once but under ten times. V gene TRBV5-1 combines with J gene TRBJ1-1; D is perhaps TRBD1 (6 bases). V was clipped by 5 bases and J by 1 base, with 18 bases between them. Per the germline V gene, CDR1 is SGHRS and CDR2 is YFSETQ. This CDR3 spans 16 amino acids. The CDR3 region has the DNA TGCGCCAGCAGACGATCGACAGGAAACTCGAACACTGAAGCTTTCTTT. Its protein product is CASRRSTGNSNTEAFF.

This clonotype came up a few times. The genes are TRBV10-3 and TRBJ2-1, with TRBD2 matching 11 bases. Per germline, CDR1 ENHRY and CDR2 SYGVKD. Germline trimming cut 11 bases from V and 4 bases from J; bases unmatched to any gene: 4. The CDR3 has 13 residues. The CDR3 DNA follows: TGTGCCGTGGGACTAGCGGCTTACAATGAGCAGTTCTTC. The encoded protein is CAVGLAAYNEQFF.

This clonotype showed up many times. The genes are TRBV7-3 and TRBJ2-5, with a possible D match to TRBD2 (6 bases). From germline, CDR1 is SGHTA and CDR2 FQGTGA. This CDR3 region has 16 residues. V was pared by 2 bases and J by 2 bases, with 15 bases between. The CDR3 bases are TGTGCCAGCAGCTTAGGTAGCGGTAGCATTCAAGAGACCCAGTACTTC. It translates to CASSLGSGSIQETQYF.

This clonotype came up many times. CDR3 nucleotide sequence: TGTGCCAGCAGCCCCCGGGACAGGTCGAGGGAGACCCAGTACTTC. Protein: CASSPRDRSRETQYF. The V call is TRBV7-9, the J call TRBJ2-5; 8 bases align to TRBD1. The J segment lost 5 bases and the V segment lost 5 bases, leaving 10 bases of the junction unmatched. Germline CDR1 reads SEHNR; CDR2 reads FQNEAQ (reference sequence). The CDR3 has 15 amino acids.

This clonotype has ten or more counts. For the CDR3, the DNA is TGTGCCTGGAGTGTGACCCAGGGTGCAGAGACCCAGTACTTC. It encodes CAWSVTQGAETQYF. This chain links TRBV30 with TRBJ2-5; possible D gene TRBD1, 5 bases. The CDR3 contains 14 residues. CDR1 is GTSNPN and CDR2 is SVGIG in the germline V gene (reference sequence). Trimming removed 0 bases from V and 4 bases from J, with 12 bases in between.

V usage is TRBV20-1 and J usage is TRBJ2-2; tentative D call: TRBD1 (6 bases). Trimming took 1 base from V and 3 from J, leaving 18 bases between them. The CDR3 is made up of 17 amino acids. Germline CDR1 and CDR2: DFQATT and SNEGSKA (reference sequence). This CDR3 reads CSARGGAGVLDTGELFF. The CDR3, as DNA: TGCAGTGCTAGAGGTGGGGCAGGGGTTTTGGACACCGGGGAGCTGTTTTTT.

The sample holds many counts of this clonotype. The rearrangement joins TRBV6-2 or TRBV6-3 to TRBJ1-2; D unresolved. Germline CDR1 is MNHEY and CDR2 is SVGEGT. CDR3 length: 14 amino acids. V shed 7 bases and J shed 0 bases, with 12 bases lying between them. The DNA for the CDR3 is TGTGCCAGCATGAATCGGAGAGCTAACTATGGCTACACCTTC. Translation gives CASMNRRANYGYTF.